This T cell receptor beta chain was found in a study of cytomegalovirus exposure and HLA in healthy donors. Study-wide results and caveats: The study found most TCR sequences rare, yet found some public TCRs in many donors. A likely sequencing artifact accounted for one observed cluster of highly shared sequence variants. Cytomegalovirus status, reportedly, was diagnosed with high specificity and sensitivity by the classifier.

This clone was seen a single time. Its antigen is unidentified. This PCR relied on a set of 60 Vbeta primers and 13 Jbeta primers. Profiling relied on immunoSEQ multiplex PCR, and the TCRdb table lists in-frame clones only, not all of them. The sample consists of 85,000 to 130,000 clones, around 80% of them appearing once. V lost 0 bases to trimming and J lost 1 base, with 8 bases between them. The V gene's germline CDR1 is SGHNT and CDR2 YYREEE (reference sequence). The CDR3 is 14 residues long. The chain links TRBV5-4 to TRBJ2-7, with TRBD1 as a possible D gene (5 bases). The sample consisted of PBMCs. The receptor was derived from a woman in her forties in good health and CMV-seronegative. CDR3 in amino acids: CASSLEKGSYEQYF. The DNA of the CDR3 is TGTGCCAGCAGCTTGGAAAAGGGGTCCTACGAGCAGTACTTC. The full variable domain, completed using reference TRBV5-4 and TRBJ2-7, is ETGVTQSPTHLIKTRGQQVTLRCSSQSGHNTVSWYQQALGQGPQFIFQYYREEENGRGNFPPRFSGLQFPNYSSELNVNALELDDSALYLCASSLEKGSYEQYFGPGTRLTVT.